This is a list of T cell receptor beta chains from one sample in a study of shared clonotypes between healthy human individuals. The method was immunoSEQ multiplex PCR; TCRdb's version includes in-frame clones alone and lacks a portion of them. The sample consists of some 470,000 clones, less than 80% of them appearing once. The sequenced material came from PBMCs. These receptors were obtained from a woman aged 40 to 55 in good health. Some clones in this sample may be carry-over from other donors' samples. The CDR3 runs from the conserved cysteine through the conserved F or W.

V gene | CDR3 protein
TRBV6-4 | CASTRGHGDPKETQYF
TRBV30 | CAWSVLGYEQYF
TRBV5-1 | CASSSDSYEQYF
TRBV15 | CATSRRPGLSSSTDTQYF
TRBV5-1 | CASSPGGTSGIYEQYF
TRBV7-2 | CASSLGSGRNSNQPQHF
TRBV28 | CASRPPSGIYEQYF
TRBV5-1 | CASSLAGSGNEKLFF
TRBV6-5 | CASSYSSGSYNEQFF
TRBV4-3 | CAGSQDRKGPETQYF
TRBV21-1 | CASSKEREFGELFF
TRBV10-3 | CAIRGTGGVYNEQFF
TRBV27 | CASTENMRQYF
TRBV28 | CASTEAAGYYGYTF
TRBV5-1 | CASRGDRGPGETQYF
TRBV19 | CASTSLKEGSGQPQHF
TRBV7-9 | CASSSPGTGTDTQYF
TRBV2 | CASSVGPTDTQYF
TRBV4-1 | CASSQDRQGGLHEQYF
TRBV28 | CASSPAVGRAANYGYTF
TRBV5-1 | CASSLTGQTEAFF
TRBV2 | CASDRDSDEQYF
TRBV28 | CASSLVSPQSEAFF
TRBV9 | CASSVVGSGSGGEQFF
TRBV6-1 | CASSDRFTGELFF
TRBV6-5 | CASSYSRTSGGDTQYF